The entry below describes one TCR beta chain. The source of the sample is a study of blood T cell repertoires in COVID-19. Across the study: COVID-19 samples collected from the United States, Italy and Spain covered acute and convalescent phases. PBMCs, B-cell-depleted T cells, or T cells provided the cDNA or gDNA that made up the material.

Source study methods: Amplifying reference gene primers gave estimates of nucleated cell counts. TCRdb keeps only in-frame clones here, not all; method: immunoSEQ multiplex PCR. D and trimming were read from the DNA, whereas the V and J calls and clone size are those reported in that table. The sample includes approximately 170,000 clones, over 85% of them seen just once. There are 13 residues in the CDR3. Trimming removed 4 bases at V and 1 base at J, with 8 bases between. CDR1 and CDR2 (germline): SGHRS, YFSETQ. Material: peripheral blood. The TCR comes from a man in his 60s with active or convalescent COVID-19. V and J are TRBV5-1 and TRBJ2-5; tentative D call: TRBD1 (6 bases). CDR3 DNA: TGCGCCAGCAGCGGGACATCCCAAGAGACCCAGTACTTC. This encodes CASSGTSQETQYF.